This TCR beta chain was sequenced for a study of vaccination and CD4 T cells after COVID-19. Cultured CD4+ T-cell DNA underwent Oncomine TCR Beta short-read sequencing. TCRdb re-analysed the PCR reads in MiXCR, keeping a single row per CDR3 protein. The table lists roughly 20,000 distinct CDR3 sequences, 46% of them singletons, with approximately 13% in the top ten. With regard to this clonotype: Its antigen is unknown.

Time point of the sample: late sampling 161 to 241 days after vaccination in a few convalescent patients. Treatment of the sample: approximately nine-day PBMC culture with coronavirus spike peptide pools or control peptides (ViraFEST assay). The CDR3 length is 14 residues. Trimming took off 1 base at V and 7 bases at J, with 13 bases between the two ends. Germline values: CDR1 SGHTA, CDR2 FQGNSA. This chain joins TRBV7-2 and TRBJ1-2; a weak D match, TRBD1 (6 bases). The TCR comes from a human donor who had recovered from COVID-19. Sequences were derived from CD4+ T cells from blood, cultured in vitro, sampled about 7 months after SARS-CoV-2 vaccination. In DNA, the CDR3 is TGTGCCAGCAGCTTAGATCCGGGACAAGGTGGCTACACCTTC. As protein: CASSLDPGQGGYTF.